This T cell receptor (beta chain) was profiled in a study of T cell responses to AZD1222 COVID-19 vaccine. Trimming took 2 bases from V and 3 from J, leaving 13 bases between them. The CDR3 is 15 amino acids. Germline V CDR1 and CDR2: SGHDT, YYEEEE. Study findings and constraints: A mostly white British donor set with more females was recruited, and clonal diversity was possibly underestimated. Seropositivity was recorded at baseline in only a handful of AZD1222 recipients. Repertoire sampling happened only post peak T cell response.

Sequencing was performed with immunoSEQ multiplex PCR; in TCRdb, only in-frame clones are kept and a portion is missing. Among approximately 150,000 clones, roughly nine tenths were seen once, and the ten largest hold roughly 0.98%. Pooling was applied to second doses at about 4 or about 12 weeks. In the case of this clone: As yet, its antigen is unknown.

The chain uses TRBV5-6 and TRBJ2-3, with D perhaps given as TRBD1 or TRBD2 (5 bases each). The source is an adult who received the AZD1222 COVID-19 vaccine. The source material was peripheral blood, sampled 28 days after the second AZD1222 dose. CDR3 DNA: TGTGCCAGCAGCTTTAGGGGCCGCGGGACAGATACGCAGTATTTT. It translates to CASSFRGRGTDTQYF.